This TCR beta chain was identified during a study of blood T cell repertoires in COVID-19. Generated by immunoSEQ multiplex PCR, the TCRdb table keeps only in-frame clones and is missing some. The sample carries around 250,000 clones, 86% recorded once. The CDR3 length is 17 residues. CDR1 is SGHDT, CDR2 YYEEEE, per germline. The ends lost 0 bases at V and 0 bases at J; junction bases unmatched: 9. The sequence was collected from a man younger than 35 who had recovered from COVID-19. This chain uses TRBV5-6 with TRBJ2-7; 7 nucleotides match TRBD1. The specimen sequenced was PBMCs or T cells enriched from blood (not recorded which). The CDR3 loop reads CASSLAPQGRSSYEQYF. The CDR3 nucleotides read TGTGCCAGCAGCTTGGCCCCACAGGGGCGAAGCTCCTACGAGCAGTACTTC.